Listed below are T cell receptor beta chains from one sample, sequenced in a study of response to subunit inactivated influenza vaccine. TCRdb processed the RT-PCR reads anew with MiXCR; each CDR3 protein has one entry. The sample includes a few hundred thousand distinct CDR3 sequences, approximately 9.9% of them seen just once. Specimen: PBMCs from blood, collected about 40 days after vaccination. Every receptor here comes from a man aged 45-60 years who received an inactivated influenza vaccine. Each CDR3 is given without its conserved first and last residue. A row's size may be missing; if present it is once, few, many or a size class.

abundance,j_gene,v_gene,CDR3aa
many,TRBJ2-7,TRBV12-3/TRBV12-4,ASSLRRTGGEQY
.,TRBJ2-2,TRBV6-1,ATRGQGTTGELF
few,TRBJ1-2,TRBV7-9,ASSSSDGIGGYT
few,TRBJ2-1,TRBV6-9,ASSSRTSGNYNEQF
.,TRBJ2-3,TRBV10-3,AIGDGRAGTDTQY
.,TRBJ2-3,TRBV6-5,ASSYSPGGDTQY
many,TRBJ2-5,TRBV24-1,ATGRQGLETQY
.,TRBJ1-1,TRBV29-1,SAYPPTGIEAF
few,TRBJ2-3,TRBV12-3/TRBV12-4,ASSLIGTKFTDTQY
.,TRBJ2-7,TRBV7-9,ASSSLGVRNPYEQY
many,TRBJ1-5,TRBV10-3,AMGRDNQPQH
.,TRBJ2-5,TRBV12-3/TRBV12-4,ASSGRPGALTQY
few,TRBJ1-1,TRBV20-1,SARGDSRNTEAF
many,TRBJ2-7,TRBV12-3/TRBV12-4,ASSPAFYEQY
.,TRBJ2-1,TRBV7-8,ASSSSRLTPSYNEQF
.,TRBJ2-3,TRBV7-2,ASSLAVLAGGSTDTQY
.,TRBJ2-7,TRBV9,ASSGGDSSYEQY
many,TRBJ2-5,TRBV10-3,AISDLAGRGTQY
many,TRBJ1-4,TRBV12-3/TRBV12-4,ASSSRGLGDEKLF
once,TRBJ2-2,TRBV6-5,ASSLGGLYFTGELF
few,TRBJ1-1,TRBV12-3/TRBV12-4,ASSLGGQGKAF
few,TRBJ2-7,TRBV14,ASSQGLAGYEQY
.,TRBJ2-5,TRBV5-1,ASSRDRRQETQY
few,TRBJ2-7,TRBV25-1,ASSFSWGANSYEQY
.,TRBJ1-1,TRBV7-6,ASSLGRLSHTEAF
.,TRBJ2-3,TRBV6-1,ASTDRGLTDTQY
.,TRBJ2-3,TRBV20-1,SARGGLTSTDTQY
.,TRBJ1-2,TRBV5-1,ASSLAGALTNYGYT
.,TRBJ2-6,TRBV5-4,ASSLAPSSPQGREGANVLT
many,TRBJ2-2,TRBV5-1,ASSQGTSTGELF
few,TRBJ1-5,TRBV12-3/TRBV12-4,ASSRRDGYNQPQH